The 24 T cell receptor beta chains below come from one sample, sequenced in a study of blood T cells in healthy people across ages. Next came a second PCR, run for roughly 6 to 11 cycles, which used a sample-barcoded 5' primer along with a J-beta primer mix. MiXCR, applied by TCRdb to the 5' RACE reads, yields one record per CDR3 protein. The table lists roughly 680,000 distinct CDR3 sequences, roughly half of them singletons. The sequenced material came from blood. These receptors were obtained from an elderly woman in good health.

This clonotype has at least ten counts. The gene calls are TRBV6-5 and TRBJ2-7; possible D gene TRBD1, 5 bases. V lost 0 bases and J lost 4, with 10 bases in between. Germline V gene lookup returns CDR1 MNHEY and CDR2 SVGAGI. CDR3 length: 14 residues. CDR3 coding DNA: TGTGCCAGCAGTTACTCGGGGCCCTCATACGAGCAGTACTTC. Translation: CASSYSGPSYEQYF.

The table lists this clonotype with a count of one. The chain couples TRBV5-6 to TRBJ2-1, with D possibly matching TRBD2 (5 bases). This CDR3 is 15 amino acids long. CDR1 is SGHDT and CDR2 is YYEEEE in the germline V gene. The V and J ends lost 0 bases and 9 bases respectively, with 16 bases between them. This CDR3 reads CASSLVGPRGSEQFF. CDR3 DNA: TGTGCCAGCAGCTTGGTCGGCCCGCGTGGGAGTGAGCAGTTCTTC.

This clonotype was seen at least ten times. CDR3: CASSLAAQRNGYTF. The CDR3 nucleotides are TGTGCCAGCAGCTTGGCTGCTCAGCGTAATGGCTACACCTTC. The chain couples TRBV5-8 to TRBJ1-2; no reliable D call. CDR1 is SGHTS and CDR2 is YDEGEE in the germline V gene. Between the trimmed V and J ends, which lost 0 bases and 6 bases, there was a span of 12 bases. The CDR3 length is 14 residues.

This sequence joins TRBV28 and TRBJ1-2; possible D gene TRBD1, 5 bases. Trimming removed 5 bases at V and 0 bases at J, with 22 bases between. Germline CDR1 and CDR2: MDHEN and SYDVKM. CDR3 length: 18 amino acids. CDR3 protein: CASSEWSDNENPNYGYTF. The CDR3 nucleotides read TGTGCCAGCAGTGAATGGTCGGACAACGAGAACCCTAACTATGGCTACACCTTC.

The chain joins TRBV12-3 or TRBV12-4 to TRBJ1-2; no reliable D call. This CDR3 is built from 15 residues. Trimming took 1 base from V and 0 from J, leaving 9 bases between them. DNA for the CDR3: TGTGCCAGCAGTTTAGATCTACAGCCTAACTATGGCTACACCTTC. Translation: CASSLDLQPNYGYTF.

This clonotype has only a few counts. The J gene is TRBJ2-7, the V gene TRBV5-1; possible D gene TRBD2, 5 bases. There are 18 residues in the CDR3. The ends were cut back, 0 bases at V and 1 base at J, with 20 bases in the middle. Germline CDR1 and CDR2: SGHRS and YFSETQ. CDR3 loop: CASSLGTARTGASYEQYF. For the CDR3, the DNA is TGCGCCAGCAGCTTGGGAACGGCACGGACTGGCGCTTCCTACGAGCAGTACTTC.

A remark on this clonotype: Its ends do not fully match the called genes, so a read error is possible. The V call is TRBV7-2, the J call TRBJ1-4; D uncertain. CDR3 length equals 16 residues. CDR1 and CDR2 from the germline V gene are SGHTA and FQGNSA. CDR3 in DNA: TGTGCCAGCAGCTCGGGTGACATGGCAACTAAGGAAAAACTGTTTTTT. Its protein is CASSSGDMATKEKLFF.

The J gene is TRBJ2-7, the V gene TRBV5-1; D uncertain. Between the trimmed V and J ends, which lost 0 bases and 3 bases, there was a span of 10 bases. The CDR3 length is 14 residues. CDR1 is SGHRS, CDR2 YFSETQ, per germline. The CDR3 bases are TGCGCCAGCAGCTTGGGGTACGGGTTCTACGAGCAGTACTTC. It specifies CASSLGYGFYEQYF. The complete variable domain, with remaining parts taken from reference TRBV5-1 and TRBJ2-7, reads KAGVTQTPRYLIKTRGQQVTLSCSPISGHRSVSWYQQTPGQGLQFLFEYFSETQRNKGNFPGRFSGRQFSNSRSEMNVSTLELGDSALYLCASSLGYGFYEQYFGPGTRLTVT.

The genes are TRBV7-3 and TRBJ2-1; 9 bases are shared with TRBD2. Germline CDR1 is SGHTA and CDR2 is FQGTGA. The CDR3 runs to 14 residues. Germline trimming cut 6 bases from V and 7 bases from J; bases unmatched to any gene: 7. The CDR3 region is CASSAGGPRNEQFF. The CDR3 DNA reads as TGTGCCAGCAGTGCGGGGGGGCCTCGGAATGAGCAGTTCTTC.

The chain is built from TRBV27 and TRBJ1-5, with TRBD1 identical over 7 bases. V shed 6 bases and J 4 bases; nucleotides not matched to a gene: 15. The germline V gene has CDR1 MNHEY and CDR2 SMNVEV (reference sequence). There are 17 residues in the CDR3. CDR3: CASRTGQVGGINQPQHF. CDR3 nucleotide sequence: TGTGCCAGCAGGACCGGACAGGTTGGTGGGATAAATCAGCCCCAGCATTTT.

Concerning this clonotype itself: At one end the junction does not follow the germline gene, possibly because of a read error. The V gene is TRBV25-1, the J gene TRBJ2-1, with D perhaps given as TRBD1 or TRBD2 (5 bases each). In germline, CDR1 is MGHDK, CDR2 SYGVNS. CDR3 size: 15 residues. This chain's CDR3 is CASSEGPTSYDEQFF. The CDR3 nucleotides are TGTGCCAGCAGTGAGGGACCGACCTCCTACGATGAGCAGTTCTTC.

The CDR3 bases are TGCGCCAGCAGCGAAGGACAGGGGACGTTCGGGGAAAAACTGTTTTTT. Its translation is CASSEGQGTFGEKLFF. The chain is built from TRBV5-1 and TRBJ1-4; TRBD1 aligns across 9 bases. Germline lookup yields CDR1 SGHRS and CDR2 YFSETQ. V was pared by 4 bases and J by 8 bases, with 12 bases of the junction left unmatched. The CDR3 is 16 residues long.

This sequence joins TRBV7-2 and TRBJ2-4, with D perhaps matching TRBD2 (6 bases). The V end lost 5 bases, the J end lost 2 bases, and 16 bases lay between the germline ends. The CDR3 covers 16 residues. CDR1 is SGHTA and CDR2 is FQGNSA in the germline V gene. The DNA for the CDR3 is TGTGCCAGCAGCCCCGGTGGGGGGTCGACCAAAAACATTCAGTACTTC. Encoded protein: CASSPGGGSTKNIQYF. Combining the CDR3 with reference TRBV7-2 and TRBJ2-4 gives the whole variable domain GAGVSQSPSNKVTEKGKDVELRCDPISGHTALYWYRQSLGQGLEFLIYFQGNSAPDKSGLPSDRFSAERTGGSVSTLTIQRTQQEDSAVYLCASSPGGGSTKNIQYFGAGTRLSVL.

Notes on this clonotype: Possible read error: a much larger clone is one base away. This rearrangement joins TRBV5-1 to TRBJ2-2; possibly TRBD1 or TRBD2 for D (5 bases each). Germline V gene data show CDR1 as SGHRS and CDR2 as YFSETQ. This CDR3 has 11 amino acids. CDR3 coding DNA: TGCGCCAGCAGCTTGGTGGGGGAGCCGTTTTTT. Amino acids: CASSLVGEPFF. Full variable domain (rest looked up from reference TRBV5-1 and TRBJ2-2): KAGVTQTPRYLIKTRGQQVTLSCSPISGHRSVSWYQQTPGQGLQFLFEYFSETQRNKGNFPGRFSGRQFSNSRSEMNVSTLELGDSALYLCASSLVGEPFFGEGSRLTVL.

The chain carries TRBV28 and TRBJ2-7, with 8 bases fitting TRBD2. Germline V gene sequence: CDR1 MDHEN, CDR2 SYDVKM. Trimming at V came to 7 bases and at J to 2 bases, leaving 7 bases not matched to a gene. The CDR3 contains 14 residues. CDR3 DNA: TGTGCCAGCAAAGGACTAGCCCCCACCTACGAGCAGTACTTC. As protein: CASKGLAPTYEQYF. The variable domain in full, completed from reference TRBV28 and TRBJ2-7, reads DVKVTQSSRYLVKRTGEKVFLECVQDMDHENMFWYRQDPGLGLRLIYFSYDVKMKEKGDIPEGYSVSREKKERFSLILESASTNQTSMYLCASKGLAPTYEQYFGPGTRLTVT.

The rearrangement links TRBV30 to TRBJ1-1, with D uncertain. Germline V gene data show CDR1 as GTSNPN and CDR2 as SVGIG (reference sequence). The CDR3 consists of 11 residues. V lost 6 bases, J lost 7 bases, and 12 bases lay in between. CDR3 DNA sequence: TGTGCCTGTCACCGGGCGCTTGAAGCTTTCTTT. This codes for CACHRALEAFF.

This clonotype was seen a handful of times. The V gene is TRBV7-9, the J gene TRBJ1-2; maybe TRBD1 (5 bases). V was pared by 3 bases and J by 0 bases, with 11 bases between. CDR3 size: 15 residues. CDR1 is SEHNR, CDR2 FQNEAQ, per germline (reference sequence). The CDR3 DNA reads as TGTGCCAGCAGCTTCGCAGGGACTGCTAACTATGGCTACACCTTC. This translates into CASSFAGTANYGYTF.

A few counts support this clonotype. The J gene is TRBJ2-7, the V gene TRBV20-1, with 7 nucleotides matching TRBD1. This CDR3 region has 13 residues. In germline, CDR1 is DFQATT, CDR2 SNEGSKA (reference sequence). The V and J ends lost 3 bases and 3 bases, in that order; junction bases with no gene match: 5. CDR3 loop: CSARGTAHYEQYF. CDR3 sequence (DNA): TGCAGTGCTAGGGGGACAGCCCACTACGAGCAGTACTTC.

This sequence joins TRBV13 and TRBJ1-1; tentatively, D is TRBD1 (6 bases). The ends were cut back, 5 bases at V and 6 bases at J, with 22 bases in the middle. Germline CDR1 and CDR2: PRHDT and FYEKMQ (reference sequence). This CDR3 is built from 16 residues. The CDR3 loop is CASSPDGGLGTPEAFF. DNA for the CDR3: TGTGCCAGCAGCCCCGACGGGGGGCTCGGGACCCCTGAAGCTTTCTTT.

This chain connects TRBV5-1 to TRBJ1-2; tentatively, D is TRBD1 (5 bases). Trimming cost V 5 bases and J 0 bases, with 14 bases left between them. The CDR3 is 15 amino acids. Per germline, CDR1 SGHRS and CDR2 YFSETQ. In DNA, the CDR3 is TGCGCCAGCAGTTCCTCCCGACAGACTAACTATGGCTACACCTTC. It specifies CASSSSRQTNYGYTF.

This clonotype was detected only a few times. The chain has TRBV20-1 and TRBJ2-7, with 7 bases that match TRBD1. The CDR3 loop spans 12 amino acids. Germline-derived CDR1 and CDR2 are DFQATT and SNEGSKA (reference sequence). V dropped 5 bases and J dropped 3; count of bases not matched to a gene: 4. The DNA of the CDR3 is TGCAGTGCTGGGGACAGCAGCTACGAGCAGTACTTC. Protein: CSAGDSSYEQYF.

The V gene is TRBV12-3 or TRBV12-4, the J gene TRBJ2-5; TRBD1 aligns across 10 bases. The CDR3 totals 16 residues. The ends lost 4 bases at V and 4 bases at J; junction bases unmatched: 9. As DNA, the CDR3 is TGTGCCAGCAGTTCCCGGACAGGGGGAATCCCAGAGACCCAGTACTTC. Its translation is CASSSRTGGIPETQYF.

The chain joins TRBV28 to TRBJ2-7; D tentatively reads TRBD1 or TRBD2 (5 bases each). The J call may be incorrect, as the DNA end agrees better with TRBJ2-5. This CDR3 comprises 13 residues. Germline-derived CDR1 and CDR2 are MDHEN and SYDVKM. The CDR3 nucleotides are TGTGCCAGCAGTTTAGAGGGGTACGAGACCCAGTACTTC. This codes for CASSLEGYETQYF.

V and J are TRBV29-1 and TRBJ1-1; D is undetermined. The V gene's germline CDR1 is SQVTM and CDR2 ANQGSEA. The V end was cut by 7 bases, the J end by 3 bases, with 6 bases between. CDR3 size: 10 residues. CDR3 amino acids: CSEGYTEAFF. DNA of the CDR3: TGCAGCGAAGGGTACACTGAAGCTTTCTTT.